Listed below are T cell receptor beta chains from one sample, sequenced in a study of T cell changes during pregnancy in multiple sclerosis. Sequencing used immunoSEQ multiplex PCR; TCRdb keeps in-frame clones, though not all of them. The data hold roughly 47,000 clones, with roughly 94% observed a single time. Material: CD8+ T cells from peripheral blood mononuclear cells, obtained before pregnancy. Every receptor here comes from a female donor with multiple sclerosis, enrolled in a pregnancy study. The CDR3 runs from the conserved cysteine through the conserved F or W. The D gene is left open where the match is weak. A row's size may be missing; if present it is once, few, many or a size class.

J gene: TRBJ1-2; V gene: TRBV6-4; clone size: -; CDR3 length: 14; D gene: -; CDR3 protein: CASCCDEDKVGYTF; CDR3 DNA: TGTGCCAGCTGCTGCGACGAGGACAAGGTTGGCTACACCTTC
J gene: TRBJ2-7; V gene: TRBV27; clone size: -; CDR3 length: 15; D gene: TRBD1; CDR3 protein: CASSFRGQGSYEQYF; CDR3 DNA: TGTGCCAGCAGTTTCCGAGGACAGGGCTCCTACGAGCAGTACTTC
J gene: TRBJ2-7; V gene: TRBV19; clone size: once; CDR3 length: 15; D gene: TRBD2; CDR3 protein: CASSGGEGIFYEQYF; CDR3 DNA: TGTGCCAGTAGTGGTGGGGAGGGGATTTTCTACGAGCAGTACTTC
J gene: TRBJ1-1; V gene: TRBV27; clone size: -; CDR3 length: 13; D gene: -; CDR3 protein: CASSLRGSTEAFF; CDR3 DNA: TGTGCCAGCAGTTTGCGGGGATCCACTGAAGCTTTCTTT
J gene: TRBJ2-3; V gene: TRBV30; clone size: -; CDR3 length: 13; D gene: -; CDR3 protein: CAWSQLGTDTQYF; CDR3 DNA: TGTGCCTGGAGTCAACTGGGCACAGATACGCAGTATTTT
J gene: TRBJ2-7; V gene: TRBV4-1; clone size: -; CDR3 length: 13; D gene: -; CDR3 protein: CASSQVGVSEQYF; CDR3 DNA: TGCGCCAGCAGCCAAGTGGGAGTCTCCGAGCAGTACTTC
J gene: TRBJ2-7; V gene: TRBV4-1; clone size: few; CDR3 length: 15; D gene: TRBD1; CDR3 protein: CASSLDPGTAYEQYF; CDR3 DNA: TGCGCCAGCAGCCTTGATCCCGGGACAGCCTACGAGCAGTACTTC
J gene: TRBJ1-4; V gene: TRBV28; clone size: -; CDR3 length: 14; D gene: TRBD1; CDR3 protein: CASSNGQGIEKLFF; CDR3 DNA: TGTGCCAGCAGTAATGGACAGGGTATTGAAAAACTGTTTTTT
J gene: TRBJ1-4; V gene: TRBV19; clone size: -; CDR3 length: 13; D gene: -; CDR3 protein: CASSIRASGKLFF; CDR3 DNA: TGTGCCAGTAGTATACGTGCGTCGGGGAAACTGTTTTTT
J gene: TRBJ2-7; V gene: TRBV5-6; clone size: -; CDR3 length: 14; D gene: -; CDR3 protein: CASSLVGAPYEQYF; CDR3 DNA: TGTGCCAGCAGCTTGGTGGGGGCACCCTACGAGCAGTACTTC
J gene: TRBJ2-3; V gene: TRBV5-1; clone size: -; CDR3 length: 15; D gene: -; CDR3 protein: CASPLGRSSTDTQYF; CDR3 DNA: TGCGCCAGCCCCTTGGGGCGGAGTAGCACAGATACGCAGTATTTT
J gene: TRBJ2-6; V gene: TRBV28; clone size: -; CDR3 length: 14; D gene: -; CDR3 protein: CASRPGPGANVLTF; CDR3 DNA: TGTGCCAGCCGCCCAGGCCCTGGGGCCAACGTCCTGACTTTC
J gene: TRBJ1-2; V gene: TRBV6-5; clone size: -; CDR3 length: 14; D gene: -; CDR3 protein: CASSYPGLYYGYTF; CDR3 DNA: TGTGCCAGCAGTTACCCGGGACTCTACTATGGCTACACCTTC
J gene: TRBJ2-7; V gene: TRBV6-1; clone size: -; CDR3 length: 14; D gene: TRBD1; CDR3 protein: CASSGGQGPLEQYF; CDR3 DNA: TGTGCCAGCAGTGGGGGACAGGGACCCTTGGAGCAGTACTTC
J gene: TRBJ2-3; V gene: TRBV27; clone size: -; CDR3 length: 17; D gene: -; CDR3 protein: CASSFFHHPGGTDTQYF; CDR3 DNA: TGTGCCAGCAGTTTCTTCCATCACCCCGGGGGCACAGATACGCAGTATTTT
J gene: TRBJ2-1; V gene: TRBV15; clone size: once; CDR3 length: 12; D gene: -; CDR3 protein: CATRGPYNEQFF; CDR3 DNA: TGTGCCACCAGGGGGCCTTACAATGAGCAGTTCTTC
J gene: TRBJ2-1; V gene: TRBV7-2; clone size: few; CDR3 length: 13; D gene: -; CDR3 protein: CASSPGLLGEQFF; CDR3 DNA: TGTGCCAGCAGCCCGGGACTCCTAGGTGAGCAGTTCTTC
J gene: TRBJ1-4; V gene: TRBV7-9; clone size: -; CDR3 length: 16; D gene: TRBD1; CDR3 protein: CASSLPGTGESEKLFF; CDR3 DNA: TGTGCCAGCAGCTTACCCGGGACAGGGGAATCGGAAAAACTGTTTTTT
J gene: TRBJ1-1; V gene: TRBV29-1; clone size: -; CDR3 length: 13; D gene: -; CDR3 protein: CSVEAGSYTEAFF; CDR3 DNA: TGCAGCGTTGAAGCAGGCAGTTACACTGAAGCTTTCTTT
J gene: TRBJ2-1; V gene: TRBV19; clone size: -; CDR3 length: 14; D gene: -; CDR3 protein: CASSIAGSDNEQFF; CDR3 DNA: TGTGCCAGTAGTATTGCCGGGTCGGACAATGAGCAGTTCTTC
J gene: TRBJ2-7; V gene: TRBV19; clone size: -; CDR3 length: 13; D gene: TRBD1; CDR3 protein: CASSGTGIYEQYF; CDR3 DNA: TGTGCCAGTAGTGGGACAGGGATCTACGAGCAGTACTTC
J gene: TRBJ2-7; V gene: TRBV28; clone size: -; CDR3 length: 16; D gene: TRBD2; CDR3 protein: CASSPVAGGGSYEQYF; CDR3 DNA: TGTGCCAGCAGTCCTGTAGCGGGAGGGGGCTCCTACGAGCAGTACTTC
J gene: TRBJ2-3; V gene: TRBV18; clone size: -; CDR3 length: 15; D gene: TRBD2; CDR3 protein: CASSPQLAGEDTQYF; CDR3 DNA: TGTGCCAGCTCACCACAGTTAGCGGGAGAGGATACGCAGTATTTT
J gene: TRBJ1-3; V gene: TRBV2; clone size: -; CDR3 length: 18; D gene: -; CDR3 protein: CASSEYGVGRGRENTIYF; CDR3 DNA: TGTGCCAGCAGTGAATACGGCGTCGGGCGGGGGAGGGAAAACACCATATATTTT
J gene: TRBJ1-5; V gene: TRBV7-9; clone size: -; CDR3 length: 16; D gene: TRBD1; CDR3 protein: CASSLGDRDWGQPQHF; CDR3 DNA: TGTGCCAGCAGCTTAGGGGACAGGGACTGGGGTCAGCCCCAGCATTTT
J gene: TRBJ1-5; V gene: TRBV7-9; clone size: -; CDR3 length: 15; D gene: -; CDR3 protein: CASSLSTGPNQPQHF; CDR3 DNA: TGTGCCAGCAGCTTATCGACAGGCCCGAATCAGCCCCAGCATTTT
J gene: TRBJ2-3; V gene: TRBV27; clone size: -; CDR3 length: 16; D gene: -; CDR3 protein: CASSLYNAGNRDTQYF; CDR3 DNA: TGTGCCAGCAGTTTATATAACGCGGGGAACAGGGATACGCAGTATTTT
J gene: TRBJ1-2; V gene: TRBV28; clone size: once; CDR3 length: 16; D gene: TRBD1; CDR3 protein: CASSPPLRQGNYGYTF; CDR3 DNA: TGTGCCAGCAGCCCACCCTTACGACAGGGTAACTATGGCTACACCTTC
J gene: TRBJ2-2; V gene: TRBV19; clone size: -; CDR3 length: 13; D gene: -; CDR3 protein: CASRTGFTGELFF; CDR3 DNA: TGTGCCAGTAGAACAGGTTTCACCGGGGAGCTGTTTTTT
J gene: TRBJ2-7; V gene: TRBV28; clone size: -; CDR3 length: 14; D gene: -; CDR3 protein: CASSRLESRYEQYF; CDR3 DNA: TGTGCCAGCAGTCGCTTGGAGAGCCGCTACGAGCAGTACTTC
J gene: TRBJ2-1; V gene: TRBV27; clone size: -; CDR3 length: 13; D gene: -; CDR3 protein: CASSQLDFHEQFF; CDR3 DNA: TGTGCCAGCAGTCAACTAGACTTTCATGAGCAGTTCTTC
J gene: TRBJ2-5; V gene: TRBV2; clone size: -; CDR3 length: 13; D gene: TRBD1; CDR3 protein: CASPRDSRETQYF; CDR3 DNA: TGTGCCAGCCCCAGGGACAGCCGGGAGACCCAGTACTTC
J gene: TRBJ2-5; V gene: TRBV25-1; clone size: -; CDR3 length: 12; D gene: -; CDR3 protein: CASSVNQETQYF; CDR3 DNA: TGTGCCAGCAGTGTAAACCAAGAGACCCAGTACTTC
J gene: TRBJ1-1; V gene: TRBV30; clone size: -; CDR3 length: 14; D gene: -; CDR3 protein: CAWTPGVGSTEAFF; CDR3 DNA: TGTGCCTGGACCCCCGGGGTTGGAAGTACTGAAGCTTTCTTT
J gene: TRBJ2-7; V gene: TRBV27; clone size: -; CDR3 length: 14; D gene: -; CDR3 protein: CASSSLSAPHEQYF; CDR3 DNA: TGTGCCAGCAGTTCCCTATCTGCCCCCCACGAGCAGTACTTC
J gene: TRBJ2-7; V gene: TRBV5-4; clone size: -; CDR3 length: 14; D gene: TRBD2; CDR3 protein: CASTRGGGSYEQYF; CDR3 DNA: TGTGCCAGCACCCGCGGGGGGGGTTCCTACGAGCAGTACTTC
J gene: TRBJ2-7; V gene: TRBV2; clone size: -; CDR3 length: 12; D gene: TRBD1; CDR3 protein: CASTDRVYEQYF; CDR3 DNA: TGTGCCAGCACGGACAGGGTCTACGAGCAGTACTTC
J gene: TRBJ2-7; V gene: TRBV28; clone size: -; CDR3 length: 14; D gene: TRBD2; CDR3 protein: CASSFGTSSYEQYF; CDR3 DNA: TGTGCCAGCAGTTTTGGGACTAGCTCCTACGAGCAGTACTTC
J gene: TRBJ1-1; V gene: TRBV9; clone size: few; CDR3 length: 17; D gene: -; CDR3 protein: CASSVDGGLELSTEAFF; CDR3 DNA: TGTGCCAGCAGCGTAGATGGAGGGTTGGAGTTGTCCACTGAAGCTTTCTTT
J gene: TRBJ1-5; V gene: TRBV5-1; clone size: -; CDR3 length: 15; D gene: -; CDR3 protein: CASSLGLAGYQPQHF; CDR3 DNA: TGCGCCAGCAGCTTGGGGTTGGCGGGGTATCAGCCCCAGCATTTT
J gene: TRBJ2-2; V gene: TRBV5-1; clone size: once; CDR3 length: 10; D gene: TRBD2; CDR3 protein: CATGGWELFF; CDR3 DNA: TGCGCCACCGGGGGGTGGGAGCTGTTTTTT
J gene: TRBJ1-1; V gene: TRBV4-2; clone size: -; CDR3 length: 16; D gene: -; CDR3 protein: CASSQDLGGMNTEAFF; CDR3 DNA: TGTGCCAGCAGCCAAGATTTGGGAGGCATGAACACTGAAGCTTTCTTT
J gene: TRBJ1-2; V gene: TRBV9; clone size: -; CDR3 length: 17; D gene: -; CDR3 protein: CASSVHGLTEDGYGYTF; CDR3 DNA: TGTGCCAGCAGCGTACACGGCCTAACCGAGGATGGCTATGGCTACACCTTC
J gene: TRBJ2-2; V gene: TRBV28; clone size: -; CDR3 length: 15; D gene: TRBD1; CDR3 protein: CASRLGQTNTGELFF; CDR3 DNA: TGTGCCAGCAGATTGGGACAGACGAACACCGGGGAGCTGTTTTTT
J gene: TRBJ2-2; V gene: TRBV7-3; clone size: -; CDR3 length: 16; D gene: -; CDR3 protein: CASSLTGGPQARELFF; CDR3 DNA: TGTGCCAGCAGCTTGACCGGGGGACCCCAGGCCAGGGAGCTGTTTTTT
J gene: TRBJ1-5; V gene: TRBV5-8; clone size: -; CDR3 length: 15; D gene: -; CDR3 protein: CASSVRTTDYQPQHF; CDR3 DNA: TGTGCCAGCAGCGTCCGAACGACAGATTATCAGCCCCAGCATTTT
J gene: TRBJ2-5; V gene: TRBV12-5; clone size: -; CDR3 length: 15; D gene: -; CDR3 protein: CASGLAVGQLETQYF; CDR3 DNA: TGTGCTAGTGGTTTGGCCGTTGGACAGCTGGAGACCCAGTACTTC
J gene: TRBJ2-2; V gene: TRBV15; clone size: -; CDR3 length: 15; D gene: -; CDR3 protein: CATSRASGDTGELFF; CDR3 DNA: TGTGCCACCAGCAGAGCCTCGGGGGACACCGGGGAGCTGTTTTTT
J gene: TRBJ1-5; V gene: TRBV2; clone size: -; CDR3 length: 15; D gene: -; CDR3 protein: CASSGSYTSNQPQHF; CDR3 DNA: TGTGCCAGCAGTGGGAGTTATACTAGCAATCAGCCCCAGCATTTT